The clone carrying this T cell receptor beta chain ranks as medium-sized (0.01 to 0.1%). Its target is unknown. How the authors handled the data: Building a distant-metastasis classifier for papillary thyroid cancer drew on CDR3 differences across clinicopathological groups. TCRdb re-analyzed the PCR reads using MiXCR. The V and J calls and clone size are TCRdb's, not the authors'. This sample has about 16,000 clones, with roughly a quarter found just once. The data were obtained in a study of metastatic and nonmetastatic thyroid tumors. Study context: Malignant thyroid and benign thyroid patients provided blood and tumor or nodule tissue whose repertoires were compared. Study results and caveats: For both blood and tumor, malignant thyroid tumors reportedly showed significantly higher TCR beta diversity than benign nodules did.

Germline CDR1 and CDR2: MNHNS and SASEGT. V dropped 6 bases and J dropped 8 bases, with 13 bases sitting between them. The CDR3 loop spans 12 amino acids. Treatment of any kind had been given to no patient before thyroid surgery. What was sequenced was blood. The clonotype comes from a male donor with papillary thyroid cancer or a benign thyroid nodule (not recorded which). Some clones in this sample may be carry-over from other donors' samples. The chain recombines TRBV6-1 with TRBJ1-2; D is perhaps TRBD1 (5 bases). The CDR3 loop reads CASSIGTRGYTF. The CDR3 region has the DNA TGTGCCAGCAGCATCGGGACGCGGGGCTACACCTTC.